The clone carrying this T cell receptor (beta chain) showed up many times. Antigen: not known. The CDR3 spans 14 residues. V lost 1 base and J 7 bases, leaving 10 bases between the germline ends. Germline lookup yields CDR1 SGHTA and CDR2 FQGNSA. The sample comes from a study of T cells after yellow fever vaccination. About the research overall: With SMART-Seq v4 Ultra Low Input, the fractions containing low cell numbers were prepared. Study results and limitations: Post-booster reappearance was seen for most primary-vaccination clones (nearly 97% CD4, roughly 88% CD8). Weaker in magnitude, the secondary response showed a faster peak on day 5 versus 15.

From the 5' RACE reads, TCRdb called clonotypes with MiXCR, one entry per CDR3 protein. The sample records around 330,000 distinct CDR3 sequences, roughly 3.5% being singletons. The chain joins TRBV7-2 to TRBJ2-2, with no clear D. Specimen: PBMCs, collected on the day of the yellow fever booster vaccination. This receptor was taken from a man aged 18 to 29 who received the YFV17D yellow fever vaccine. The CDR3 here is CASSLGLRNGELFF. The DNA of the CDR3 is TGTGCCAGCAGCTTAGGTCTGAGGAACGGGGAGCTGTTTTTT.